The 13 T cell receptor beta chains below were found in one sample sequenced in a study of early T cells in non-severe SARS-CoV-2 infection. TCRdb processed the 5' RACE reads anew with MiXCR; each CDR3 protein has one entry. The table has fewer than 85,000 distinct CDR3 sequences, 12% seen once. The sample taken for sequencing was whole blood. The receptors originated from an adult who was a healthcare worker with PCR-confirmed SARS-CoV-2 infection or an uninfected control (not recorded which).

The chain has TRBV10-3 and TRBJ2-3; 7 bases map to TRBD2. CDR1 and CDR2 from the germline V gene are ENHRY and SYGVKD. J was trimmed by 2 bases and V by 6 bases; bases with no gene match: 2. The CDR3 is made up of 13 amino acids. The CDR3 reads CAIRAGVTDTQYF. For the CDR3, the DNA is TGTGCCATCAGGGCGGGGGTCACAGATACGCAGTATTTT.

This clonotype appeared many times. CDR3 bases: TGTGCCAGCAGGGGGGGCCCTCAGAAAAACAACGAGCAGTACTTC. This encodes CASRGGPQKNNEQYF. V is TRBV6-6 and J is TRBJ2-7; D possibly matches TRBD1 or TRBD2 (6 bases each). CDR1 is MNHNY, CDR2 SVGAGI, per germline (reference sequence). The CDR3 has 15 amino acids. The ends were cut back, 6 bases at V and 5 bases at J, with 20 bases in the middle.

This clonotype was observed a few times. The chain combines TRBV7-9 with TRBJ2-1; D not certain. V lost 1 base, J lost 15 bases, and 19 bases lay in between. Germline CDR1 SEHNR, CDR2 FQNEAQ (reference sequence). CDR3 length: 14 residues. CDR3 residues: CASSLVFSADSGFF. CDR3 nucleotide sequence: TGTGCCAGCAGCTTAGTCTTCTCCGCTGACTCAGGGTTCTTC.

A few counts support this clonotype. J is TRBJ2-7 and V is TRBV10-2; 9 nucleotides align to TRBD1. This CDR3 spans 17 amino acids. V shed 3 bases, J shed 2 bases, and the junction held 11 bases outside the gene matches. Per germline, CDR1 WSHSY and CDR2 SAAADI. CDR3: CASSDPGGQGNPYEQYF. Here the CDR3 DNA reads TGCGCCAGCAGTGACCCTGGAGGACAGGGGAACCCCTACGAGCAGTACTTC.

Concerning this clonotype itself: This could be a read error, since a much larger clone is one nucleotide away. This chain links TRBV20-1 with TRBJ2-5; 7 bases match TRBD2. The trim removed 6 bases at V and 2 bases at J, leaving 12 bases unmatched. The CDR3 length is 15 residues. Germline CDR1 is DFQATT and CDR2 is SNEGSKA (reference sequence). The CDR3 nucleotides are TGCAGTGCCCGGGACTACGCCGAGCCTCAAGAGACCCAGTACTTC. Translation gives CSARDYAEPQETQYF.

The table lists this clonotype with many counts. The CDR3 DNA follows: TGTGCCAGCAGCTTGGCAGGGAATTCACCCCTCCACTTT. This sequence encodes CASSLAGNSPLHF. This chain uses TRBV5-5 with TRBJ1-6; D perhaps matches TRBD1 (5 bases). The CDR3 runs 13 residues. Trimming stripped 0 bases from V and 7 bases from J, with 5 bases between. Germline-derived CDR1 and CDR2 are SGHKS and YYEKEE (reference sequence).

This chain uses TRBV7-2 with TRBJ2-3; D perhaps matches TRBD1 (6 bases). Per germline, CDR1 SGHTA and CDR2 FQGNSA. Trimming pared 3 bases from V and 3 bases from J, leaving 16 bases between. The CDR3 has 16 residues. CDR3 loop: CASSFRDTSPTDTQYF. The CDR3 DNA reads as TGTGCCAGCAGCTTCCGGGACACTTCCCCAACAGATACGCAGTATTTT.

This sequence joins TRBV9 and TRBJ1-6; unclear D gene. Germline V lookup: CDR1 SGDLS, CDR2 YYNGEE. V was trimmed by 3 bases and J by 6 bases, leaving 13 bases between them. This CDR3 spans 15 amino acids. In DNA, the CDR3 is TGTGCCAGCAGCGAGGATCCCGTCCCTAATTCACCCCTCCACTTT. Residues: CASSEDPVPNSPLHF.

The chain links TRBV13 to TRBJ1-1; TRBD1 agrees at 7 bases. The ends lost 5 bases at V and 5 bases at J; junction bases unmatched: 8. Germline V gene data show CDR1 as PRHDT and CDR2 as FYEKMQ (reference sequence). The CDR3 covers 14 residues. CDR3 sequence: CASSRPRGRTEAFF. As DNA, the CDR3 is TGTGCCAGCAGCCGTCCGAGGGGGCGGACTGAAGCTTTCTTT. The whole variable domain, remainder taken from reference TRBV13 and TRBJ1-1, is AAGVIQSPRHLIKEKRETATLKCYPIPRHDTVYWYQQGPGQDPQFLISFYEKMQSDKGSIPDRFSAQQFSDYHSELNMSSLELGDSALYFCASSRPRGRTEAFFGQGTRLTVV.

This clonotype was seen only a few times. This chain's CDR3 is CASSLGRSVASQYF. The CDR3, as DNA: TGTGCCAGCAGCTTAGGTCGGTCCGTGGCGTCCCAGTACTTC. The V and J genes are TRBV13 and TRBJ2-5; D gene unclear. Germline V gives CDR1 PRHDT, CDR2 FYEKMQ (reference sequence). V was trimmed by 0 bases and J by 9 bases, leaving 14 bases between them. This CDR3 contains 14 residues.

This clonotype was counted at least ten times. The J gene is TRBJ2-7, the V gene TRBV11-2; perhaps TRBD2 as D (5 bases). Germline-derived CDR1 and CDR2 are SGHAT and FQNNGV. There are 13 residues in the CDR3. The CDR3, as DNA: TGTGCGACAAGTGGACTTTTGGTCTACGAGCAGTACTTC. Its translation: CATSGLLVYEQYF.

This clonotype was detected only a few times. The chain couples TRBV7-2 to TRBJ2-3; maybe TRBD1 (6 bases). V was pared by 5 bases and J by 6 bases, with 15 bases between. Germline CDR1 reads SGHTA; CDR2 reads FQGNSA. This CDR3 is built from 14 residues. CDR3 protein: CASSLQQGADTQYF. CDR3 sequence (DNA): TGTGCCAGCAGCCTCCAACAGGGAGCCGATACGCAGTATTTT.

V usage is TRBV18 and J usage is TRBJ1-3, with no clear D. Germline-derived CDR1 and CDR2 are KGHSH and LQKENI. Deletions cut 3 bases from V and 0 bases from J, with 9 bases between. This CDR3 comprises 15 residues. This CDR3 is CASSPVEGSGNTIYF. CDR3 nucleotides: TGTGCCAGCTCACCCGTGGAGGGCTCTGGAAACACCATATATTTT.